This T cell receptor beta chain was sequenced for a study of T cell responses to AZD1222 COVID-19 vaccine. Study-wide points: Of spike-specific TCRs, nearly half reportedly target regions left unmutated in variants.

Data came from immunoSEQ multiplex PCR; TCRdb stores just in-frame clones and leaves some out. Of around 140,000 clones listed, over 75% are singletons. The CDR3 length is 13 residues. J was trimmed by 10 bases and V by 5 bases; bases with no gene match: 10. CDR1 LNHDA and CDR2 SQIVND come from the germline V gene (reference sequence). Details on this clone: The target antigen is unknown.

The gene calls are TRBV19 and TRBJ1-2; TRBD1 matches at 7 bases. The starting material was peripheral blood, obtained 28 days after the second dose of the MenACWY control vaccine. This TCR was sampled from an adult who received the MenACWY meningococcal vaccine as a control. CDR3 sequence reads: CASSPPTGPYYTF. CDR3 nucleotide sequence: TGTGCCAGTAGTCCGCCGACAGGGCCTTACTACACCTTC.